Reported below is one TCR beta chain. The data were taken from a study of identical twins. MiXCR, applied by TCRdb to the 5' RACE reads, yields one record per CDR3 protein. The repertoire holds about 520,000 distinct CDR3 sequences, with roughly 21% as singletons. Germline V gives CDR1 DFQATT, CDR2 SNEGSKA (reference sequence). This CDR3 is built from 17 residues. Losses at the gene ends were 6 bases for V and 4 bases for J; bases not matched to a gene: 19. These data also featured in a second study, about T cells expressing NK-cell markers.

The genes are TRBV20-1 and TRBJ2-5; 8 nucleotides agree with TRBD2. This receptor was taken from a woman aged 18-29 years in good health. Sequencing was done on a sample of CD4+ T cells sorted from blood. CDR3 in amino acids: CSAHRRVRAGAGETQYF. Written as DNA, the CDR3 is TGCAGTGCCCACCGACGGGTTAGAGCGGGGGCCGGAGAGACCCAGTACTTC.